These 2 T cell receptor beta chains were all obtained from the same sample, sequenced in a study of blood T cell repertoires in COVID-19. TCRdb's copy holds only in-frame clones and misses some; the assay was immunoSEQ multiplex PCR. The table records some 190,000 clones, more than 70% of them present only once. Material for sequencing was PBMCs or T cells enriched from blood (not recorded which). These receptors were collected from a man aged 40-49 years with acute COVID-19.

This clone has only a few counts. The V call is TRBV9, the J call TRBJ1-1; possibly TRBD1 for D (6 bases). The ends were cut back, 4 bases at V and 5 bases at J, with 18 bases in the middle. The CDR3 covers 15 residues. The germline CDR1 and CDR2 sequences are SGDLS and YYNGEE. The CDR3 DNA follows: TGTGCCAGCAGCCCTCCCGGGAGGGGGGGAACTGAAGCTTTCTTT. It specifies CASSPPGRGGTEAFF.

V usage is TRBV5-8 and J usage is TRBJ1-3, with a tentative D call TRBD1 (6 bases). There are 14 residues in the CDR3. V was pared by 4 bases and J by 3 bases, with 11 bases between. The V gene's germline CDR1 is SGHTS and CDR2 YDEGEE. The CDR3 sequence is CASSEDRRGNTIYF. The CDR3 bases are TGTGCCAGCAGCGAAGACAGGCGTGGAAACACCATATATTTT.